These T cell receptor beta chains were read from a single sample in a study of early T cells in non-severe SARS-CoV-2 infection. MiXCR, run by TCRdb on the 5' RACE reads, gives a single entry per CDR3 protein. Among about 68,000 distinct CDR3 sequences listed, about 12% were seen once. Sequenced sample: whole blood. These receptor sequences come from an adult who was a healthcare worker with PCR-confirmed SARS-CoV-2 infection or an uninfected control (not recorded which). The CDR3 runs from the conserved cysteine through the conserved F or W. The order of the fields is clone size, J gene, D gene, V gene, CDR3 protein, CDR3 DNA. D genes are given only for firm matches. Where a row states a size, it is once, few, many or the class of an expanded clone; other rows omit it.

>few|TRBJ2-1|NA|TRBV29-1
CSGGHRSSYNEQFF
TGCAGCGGGGGCCACAGGAGTTCCTACAATGAGCAGTTCTTC
>few|TRBJ2-5|NA|TRBV11-2
CASSLGQQETQYF
TGTGCCAGCAGCTTAGGGCAGCAAGAGACCCAGTACTTC
>few|TRBJ2-5|TRBD2|TRBV5-4
CASSTRLAGSTQETQYF
TGTGCCAGCAGCACGAGACTAGCGGGGAGTACCCAAGAGACCCAGTACTTC
>NA|TRBJ2-2|TRBD1|TRBV12-5
CASGLGTANTGELFF
TGTGCTAGTGGTTTAGGGACAGCGAACACCGGGGAGCTGTTTTTT
>many|TRBJ2-5|NA|TRBV25-1
CASSRSATQETQYF
TGTGCCAGCAGTAGGTCAGCTACCCAAGAGACCCAGTACTTC
>NA|TRBJ2-4|NA|TRBV6-2/TRBV6-3
CASSYSKYIQYF
TGTGCCAGCAGTTACTCGAAGTACATTCAGTACTTC
>many|TRBJ2-4|NA|TRBV9
CASSVEHVGIQYF
TGTGCCAGCAGCGTAGAACATGTGGGCATTCAGTACTTC
>few|TRBJ2-3|NA|TRBV7-6
CASSPYGGPDTQYF
TGTGCCAGCAGCCCATACGGAGGCCCAGATACGCAGTATTTT
>NA|TRBJ2-3|TRBD2|TRBV18
CASSPRLAGGDTQYF
TGTGCCAGCTCACCGAGACTAGCGGGTGGAGATACGCAGTATTTT
>few|TRBJ2-5|NA|TRBV7-2
CASSLVSGNQETQYF
TGTGCCAGCAGCTTAGTTTCGGGCAACCAAGAGACCCAGTACTTC
>NA|TRBJ1-1|NA|TRBV3-1
CASSQGWENTEAFF
TGTGCCAGCAGCCAAGGGTGGGAGAACACTGAAGCTTTCTTT
>many|TRBJ1-6|TRBD1|TRBV18
CASSRQGGRSNSPLHF
TGTGCCAGCTCACGACAGGGAGGTCGAAGTAATTCACCCCTCCACTTT
>many|TRBJ2-7|TRBD2|TRBV7-6
CASSPLAGGTYEQYF
TGTGCCAGCAGCCCCTTAGCGGGGGGAACCTACGAGCAGTACTTC
>NA|TRBJ2-7|NA|TRBV14
CASSHPAGSLSYEQYF
TGTGCCAGCAGCCACCCGGCCGGGTCCCTCTCCTACGAGCAGTACTTC
>many|TRBJ1-1|TRBD1|TRBV7-9
CASSLGSGGTGRGEAFF
TGTGCCAGCAGCTTAGGAAGTGGCGGGACAGGCCGGGGGGAAGCTTTCTTT
>NA|TRBJ1-2|NA|TRBV7-2
CASSSPVFAYGYTF
TGTGCCAGCAGCTCCCCGGTCTTCGCGTATGGCTACACCTTC
>many|TRBJ2-3|TRBD2|TRBV7-9
CASTLLGTSGEDTQYF
TGTGCCAGCACCCTGCTGGGGACTAGCGGGGAGGATACGCAGTATTTT
>NA|TRBJ2-5|NA|TRBV2
CASRLKTQYF
TGTGCCAGCAGGTTAAAGACCCAGTACTTC
>few|TRBJ2-5|TRBD2|TRBV7-2
CASSRTSGGARETQYF
TGTGCCAGCAGCCGAACTAGCGGGGGGGCGCGAGAGACCCAGTACTTC
>few|TRBJ2-5|TRBD2|TRBV12-3/TRBV12-4
CASSLLAGHQETQYF
TGTGCCAGCAGTTTACTAGCGGGCCACCAAGAGACCCAGTACTTC
>NA|TRBJ2-3|TRBD2|TRBV20-1
CSGLAGALDTDTQYF
TGCAGTGGGCTAGCGGGGGCCTTAGACACAGATACGCAGTATTTT
>few|TRBJ1-2|NA|TRBV29-1
CSVEDTGLNYGYTF
TGCAGCGTTGAAGATACAGGGTTGAACTATGGCTACACCTTC
>few|TRBJ1-1|NA|TRBV12-3/TRBV12-4
CASSAGNTEAFF
TGTGCCAGCAGCGCAGGGAACACTGAAGCTTTCTTT
>NA|TRBJ1-6|TRBD1|TRBV6-5
CASRYPGQKSPLHF
TGTGCCAGCAGATATCCGGGACAGAAGTCACCCCTCCACTTT
>NA|TRBJ1-1|NA|TRBV14
CASSQEWLRNTEAFF
TGTGCCAGCAGCCAAGAGTGGTTAAGGAACACTGAAGCTTTCTTT